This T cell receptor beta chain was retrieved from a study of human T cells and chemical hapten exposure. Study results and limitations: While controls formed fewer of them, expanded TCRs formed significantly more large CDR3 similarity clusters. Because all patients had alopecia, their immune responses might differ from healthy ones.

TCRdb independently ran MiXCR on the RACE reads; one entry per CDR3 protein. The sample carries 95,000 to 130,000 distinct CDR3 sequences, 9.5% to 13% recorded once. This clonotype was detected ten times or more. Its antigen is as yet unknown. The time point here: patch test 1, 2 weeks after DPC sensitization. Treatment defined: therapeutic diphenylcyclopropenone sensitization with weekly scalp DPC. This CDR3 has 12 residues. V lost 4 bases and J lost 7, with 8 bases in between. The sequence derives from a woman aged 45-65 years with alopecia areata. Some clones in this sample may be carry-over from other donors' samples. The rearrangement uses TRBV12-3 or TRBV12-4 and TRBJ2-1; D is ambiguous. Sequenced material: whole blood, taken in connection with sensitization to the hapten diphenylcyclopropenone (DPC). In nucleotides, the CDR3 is TGTGCCAGCAGTTCCCGTTGGAATGAGCAGTTCTTC. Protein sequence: CASSSRWNEQFF.